This passage covers 13 T cell receptor beta chains from one sample sequenced in a study of regulatory T cells in long-lasting Graves disease. The TCR beta library used iRepertoire HTBI primers with Arm-PCR amplification of CDR3. A single record per CDR3 protein comes from TCRdb applying MiXCR to the multiplex PCR reads. The sample shows roughly 430,000 distinct CDR3 sequences, about 16% of them seen only once. Time point defined: newly diagnosed GD, antithyroid drugs for less than 3 months. From RNA extracted from PBMCs, the TCR library was made. This sample was also put to use in a study of T cells in Graves' hyperthyroidism and ophthalmopathy.

This specimen consisted of peripheral blood mononuclear cells (PBMCs), obtained at new diagnosis, from a patient treated with antithyroid drugs. The receptors come from a woman in her twenties or thirties with Graves disease.

At least ten counts were recorded for this clonotype. This chain connects TRBV15 to TRBJ2-3; the D is unclear. Trimming pared 0 bases from V and 2 bases from J, leaving 9 bases between. There are 15 residues in the CDR3. Germline-derived CDR1 and CDR2 are LNHNV and YYDKDF (reference sequence). Here the CDR3 reads CATSRDVPHTDTQYF. The CDR3 coding sequence is TGTGCCACCAGCAGAGATGTCCCGCACACAGATACGCAGTATTTT.

This clonotype was found many times. This chain connects TRBV7-9 to TRBJ1-5; 7 bases line up with TRBD1. J gave up 0 bases and V 5 bases, and 1 base lay outside the gene matches. This CDR3 comprises 14 residues. The germline CDR1 and CDR2 sequences are SEHNR and FQNEAQ (reference sequence). The CDR3 here is CASSDRDSNQPQHF. CDR3 DNA: TGTGCCAGCAGCGACAGGGATAGCAATCAGCCCCAGCATTTT.

A few counts support this clonotype. The chain has TRBV6-1 and TRBJ2-3; 9 bases align to TRBD1. CDR3 length: 15 amino acids. V shed 6 bases, J shed 5 bases, and the junction held 9 bases outside the gene matches. Germline V gives CDR1 MNHNS, CDR2 SASEGT. CDR3 protein: CASRSRTGARDTQYF. CDR3 DNA sequence: TGTGCCAGCAGGAGCCGGACAGGGGCGAGAGATACGCAGTATTTT.

This clonotype appeared many times. V and J are TRBV14 and TRBJ1-1; D unresolved. The CDR3 length is 13 residues. In germline, CDR1 is SGHDN, CDR2 FVKESK. With 4 bases removed from V and 5 bases from J, the gap between germline ends came to 11 bases. CDR3 in amino acids: CASSPNKGTEAFF. The CDR3 coding sequence is TGTGCCAGCAGCCCAAACAAGGGTACTGAAGCTTTCTTT.

This clonotype was recorded a few times. The chain uses TRBV28 and TRBJ2-1, with 12 bases fitting TRBD2. Germline V lookup: CDR1 MDHEN, CDR2 SYDVKM. The CDR3 totals 15 residues. V dropped 5 bases and J dropped 10; count of bases not matched to a gene: 9. The CDR3 DNA follows: TGTGCCAGCAGTCCCGCCCTAGCGGGGGGGGGGGAGCAGTTCTTC. Residues: CASSPALAGGGEQFF.

This chain connects TRBV29-1 to TRBJ2-7; 10 bases line up with TRBD1. This CDR3 is built from 15 residues. Germline-derived CDR1 and CDR2 are SQVTM and ANQGSEA. The V gene end was trimmed by 5 bases and the J gene end by 4 bases; junction bases not matched to a gene: 11. Written as DNA, the CDR3 is TGCAGCGTTTACGCTAGGACAGGGGGGTCGTACGAGCAGTACTTC. Amino acid sequence: CSVYARTGGSYEQYF.

There are many counts of this clonotype. CDR3 nucleotides: TGCGCCAGCAGCCATAGACAGGGAGGGGGCAATGAGCAGTTCTTC. This translates into CASSHRQGGGNEQFF. This chain connects TRBV4-1 to TRBJ2-1; the D call may be TRBD1 or TRBD2 (7 bases each). The CDR3 is 15 amino acids. V gave up 3 bases and J gave up 6 bases, with 15 bases separating them. CDR1 MGHRA and CDR2 YSYEKL come from the germline V gene.

This clonotype has just a few counts. The chain carries TRBV27 and TRBJ1-1; a weak D match, TRBD1 (5 bases). V lost 5 bases to trimming and J lost 2 bases, with 12 bases between them. The germline V gene has CDR1 MNHEY and CDR2 SMNVEV (reference sequence). The CDR3 runs 14 residues. The CDR3 DNA sequence: TGTGCCAGCAGTCTCCAGGGTTTTAACACTGAAGCTTTCTTT. It specifies CASSLQGFNTEAFF.

The chain is built from TRBV4-1 and TRBJ2-3; no clear D gene. The CDR3 covers 13 residues. In germline, CDR1 is MGHRA, CDR2 YSYEKL. The V gene lost 6 bases and the J gene lost 0 bases, with 7 bases spanning the gap. The CDR3 DNA follows: TGCGCCAGCAGGGAAATAAGCACAGATACGCAGTATTTT. The encoded protein is CASREISTDTQYF.

The V gene is TRBV4-1, the J gene TRBJ1-6, with D unresolved. This CDR3 is built from 21 residues. The V gene's germline CDR1 is MGHRA and CDR2 YSYEKL. Trimming took off 3 bases at V and 0 bases at J, with 24 bases between the two ends. CDR3 in amino acids: CASSQGLVQVPQSSYNSPLHF. As DNA, the CDR3 is TGCGCCAGCAGCCAGGGTCTCGTACAAGTCCCCCAGAGCTCCTATAATTCACCCCTCCACTTT.

This sequence joins TRBV9 and TRBJ2-1; 8 bases are a match to TRBD2. Trimming at V came to 0 bases and at J to 8 bases, leaving 7 bases not matched to a gene. The CDR3 is 15 residues long. The V gene's germline CDR1 is SGDLS and CDR2 YYNGEE. In DNA form, the CDR3 reads TGTGCCAGCAGCGTAGACCCAGCGGGAGTCTATGAGCAGTTCTTC. It yields the protein CASSVDPAGVYEQFF.

This clonotype was detected a few times. This chain joins TRBV7-9 and TRBJ2-7, with 8 positions matching TRBD1. Trimming cost V 5 bases and J 4 bases; bases outside gene matches: 10. Germline V CDR1 and CDR2: SEHNR, FQNEAQ (reference sequence). The length of the CDR3 is 15 residues. CDR3 sequence reads: CASSPQTRGLYEQYF. CDR3 DNA sequence: TGTGCCAGCAGCCCGCAAACCAGGGGGCTGTACGAGCAGTACTTC. The full variable domain, rest sourced from reference TRBV7-9 and TRBJ2-7, is DTGVSQNPRHKITKRGQNVTFRCDPISEHNRLYWYRQTLGQGPEFLTYFQNEAQLEKSRLLSDRFSAERPKGSFSTLEIQRTEQGDSAMYLCASSPQTRGLYEQYFGPGTRLTVT.

The chain uses TRBV27 and TRBJ2-1; 9 positions agree with TRBD1. Germline trimming cut 5 bases from V and 7 bases from J; bases unmatched to any gene: 12. The CDR3 has 16 amino acids. Germline V gene lookup returns CDR1 MNHEY and CDR2 SMNVEV (reference sequence). The CDR3, as DNA: TGTGCCAGCAGTCTCCCGGGACAGGGTTTGAGGAATGAGCAGTTCTTC. Amino acid sequence: CASSLPGQGLRNEQFF.